Here is one T cell receptor beta chain with its context. Its antigen is as yet unknown. The V gene end was trimmed by 3 bases and the J gene end by 6 bases; junction bases not matched to a gene: 3. Germline V gene data show CDR1 as SGHAT and CDR2 as FQNNGV. The CDR3 has 13 amino acids. This specimen comes from a study of T cell responses to AZD1222 COVID-19 vaccine. Study-level findings and limits: Spike-specific TCR breadth and depth were elevated following two AZD1222 doses. Baseline serostatus was positive in only a handful of AZD1222 recipients. Regions left unmutated in variants are reportedly the target of nearly half of spike-specific TCRs. Repertoires were obtained only post-peak T cell response.

Profiled with immunoSEQ multiplex PCR; TCRdb holds only in-frame clones, not every one. The repertoire holds some 110,000 clones, about 85% seen once, with under 4.5% in the top ten. The sample consisted of peripheral blood, taken on day 0 of AZD1222 vaccination. The rearrangement links TRBV11-2 to TRBJ2-5, with TRBD2 identical over 8 bases. The TCR sequence derives from an adult in good health. CDR3 region: CASSFAGGKTQYF. The CDR3 coding sequence is TGTGCCAGCAGCTTTGCGGGAGGAAAGACCCAGTACTTC.